This TCR beta chain was captured by sequencing in a study of cytomegalovirus exposure and HLA in healthy donors (dated by TCRdb to about 2017). For the study in its entirety: According to an earlier analysis of 450 to 650 of the donors, 150 million to 200 million T cells yielded 90 million to 130 million unique TCR beta sequences and 276 Gb of sequence data. In the later analysis, no new phenotypic data were used to find candidate immune exposures; instead, reliance was placed on TCR beta sequences and their occurrence across donors. A separate validation cohort of roughly 110 different subjects was used in addition to the roughly 700-subject first cohort. A later genetic analysis used genome-wide SNP genotypes for about 65% of the 666 donors, treating that subset as a discovery cohort. Donor age, sex, ethnicity and CMV serostatus were compiled alongside the repertoire data. High-throughput TCR immunosequencing, statistical association of individual TCRs with disease status, and machine learning were combined to predict cytomegalovirus infection status. Because of strong linkage in the cohort, roughly five DR-DQ haplotypes were treated as single units for association and clustering. An early release covering over 500 HLA-typed donors comprised about 320 gigabases of sequencing data and tens of millions of unique TCR sequences. The study used immunosequencing to profile the T cell repertoires of about 670 subjects and linked those repertoires to cytomegalovirus serostatus. A later analysis re-analyzed previously published TCR beta repertoires from roughly 630 donors and added high-resolution HLA genotyping to study TCR occurrence patterns. Among about 400 genotyped donors of the cohort, an average of approximately 240,000 unique TCR beta nucleotide sequences was sequenced per donor, of which about 18% were non-productive. Every discovery cohort repertoire had been produced on one sequencing platform. The study aimed to test whether signatures of past pathogen exposure could be identified by cataloging public T cell receptors. Of the roughly 400 genotyped donors, roughly 76% were placed in the genetic ancestry cluster associated with self-reported Caucasian donors. Both class I and class II loci were covered by HLA typing, at four-digit resolution. To decide whether each TCR beta V gene segment behaved as functional or pseudogenic, an earlier analysis of fewer than 750 of the donors relied on high-throughput TCR beta sequencing. Typing coverage varied by locus: roughly 620-640 donors for A, B, C, DRB1 and DQB1; roughly 500 for DQA1; about 570 for DPA1; roughly 450 for DPB1. Study-wide findings and limitations: A further reported finding was that TCR beta sequences accurately predicted the HLA-A and HLA-B alleles for most subjects in the first cohort. Compared with equally common non-associated chains, HLA-associated TCR beta chains in a later analysis were more clonally expanded and had lower generation probabilities. Several of the top co-occurrence clusters appeared to be linked to parvovirus B19, influenza, CMV and Epstein-Barr virus, according to a later analysis. Because the 87-base-pair reads could not distinguish some IMGT-functional V segments, including TRBV6-2 and TRBV6-3, those segments were excluded. It was suggested by the authors that the approach could potentially be generalized to other disease states and immunological phenotypes. Across donors, most TCR sequences were observed very rarely, whereas some public TCRs were present in many individuals. A later analysis found that most CMV-associated TCR beta chains appeared HLA-restricted, with HLA associations seemingly driven largely by CMV exposure. In this cohort, only TCR beta chains were sequenced, and detectable features were limited by the absence of alpha or paired-chain data. The study gave a list of about 170 TCR beta chains associated with cytomegalovirus. The sequencing pipeline was judged likely to have produced a cluster of highly shared sequence variants as a technical artifact. A later analysis associated about 16,000 TCR beta sequences with specific HLA alleles at a false discovery rate of 0.05. The only immune exposure information available for the cohort was CMV serostatus. The earlier analysis of a few hundred of the donors excluded roughly 17 rarely observed V segments, including chromosome 9 orphons, because counts were too low. According to a later genetic analysis, donors in an Asian-associated ancestry cluster had fewer N-insertions in productive TCRs than the roughly 700-donor mean. In both the original and validation cohorts, the classifier was reported to diagnose cytomegalovirus status with high specificity and sensitivity. When HLA alleles, especially DR and DQ, strongly co-occurred, TCR associations were difficult to assign to individual alleles. The presence/absence analyses assumed that sequencing depth was roughly uniform across donors, and that assumption may not be true. In an earlier analysis of about 550 of the donors, most TCR beta V segments were observed in productive rearrangements about 90% or about 30% of the time, broadly matching IMGT annotations. A later genetic analysis associated a missense DCLRE1C variant with V-gene and J-gene trimming of TCR beta chains, and an independent cohort replicated the association. A later analysis found that TCR association rates varied across HLA loci, with DRB1 alleles showing the most associated TCRs and HLA-C alleles the fewest. In vitro tests confirmed that three of the cytomegalovirus-associated TCR beta chains recognize cytomegalovirus antigens. Linkage disequilibrium might explain the correlated functional status among segregating V segments, but an unknown experimental factor could not be excluded. HLA typing was unavailable for some donors at each locus, so association tests used only the typed subset.

Reading from cysteine to phenylalanine, the CDR3 counts 15 amino acids. The DNA shown is the 45-base CDR3, in frame from base 1. The germline V gene encodes CDR1 SGDLS and CDR2 YYNGEE. V lost 4 bases and J lost 8 bases, and the count of bases not matched to a germline gene is 11. In the case of this clone: Which antigen it targets is not known. No much larger clone is present one base from it, and per-base qualities are unavailable.

Receptor libraries were prepared by the immunoSEQ multiplex PCR assay. For the multiplex PCR, a mixture combining 60 forward primers for TCR Vbeta segments and 13 reverse primers for TCR Jbeta segments was used. A multiplex PCR assay on genomic DNA amplified the CDR3 region of rearranged TCR beta genes. On the Illumina HiSeq System, the amplified TCR beta libraries were sequenced as 87-base-pair reads. The authors processed their data as follows. Across the 700 or so repertoires, a later analysis counted tens of millions of unique TCR beta chains, approximately 12 million of which were shared by at least two donors. Raw reads were error-corrected and collapsed into unique sequences with a nearest-neighbor algorithm that merged closely related sequences to remove PCR and sequencing errors. CDR3 sequences were aligned to IMGT reference sequences to assign V, D and J gene segments. For a sequence to be retained, a match of at least six nucleotides was required to both a V gene segment and a J gene segment. Rearrangements were called productive when the CDR3 lacked stop codons and stayed in frame with V and J; all others were non-productive. Following IMGT convention, CDR3 was defined as the stretch from the second conserved V-encoded cysteine to the conserved J-encoded phenylalanine. Sequences without an unambiguous match to a single V gene segment were excluded from the earlier analysis of a few hundred of the donors. In an earlier analysis of several hundred of the donors, a V segment was called functional when productive rearrangements were above 56.7%, and segregating when the standard deviation between donors exceeded 5%. To diagnose cytomegalovirus status from the catalog of TCR beta chain sequences, a statistical classification framework was built. V and J gene assignment, in a later analysis, came from comparing TCR nucleotide sequences with IMGT/GENE-DB human TR gene sequences. A later analysis assigned CDR3 sequences and most-parsimonious VDJ recombination scenarios with the TCRdist pipeline. In a later analysis, each TCR beta chain was defined by its CDR3 amino acid sequence together with its V-gene family, and reads without a unique V-gene family were excluded. As a way to deal with suspected cross-contamination and a sequencing artifact, a later analysis dropped 450 to 700 nucleotide sequences that were highly shared and had low generation probability. A later analysis calculated a clonal expansion index for each public chain from normalized within-repertoire ranks of inferred template counts. In a later analysis, generation probabilities were computed using a VDJ recombination model fitted to out-of-frame rearrangements, and the results were checked against IGoR. In a later analysis, TCR-TCR, TCR-HLA and TCR-CMV co-occurrence was scored with hypergeometric tests, and a repertoire-size bias correction was applied to TCR pairs. A later analysis estimated false discovery rates by permuting HLA or CMV assignments 20 times. A later analysis grouped co-occurring TCRs with DBSCAN, adding TCRdist sequence similarity when clustering within HLA-allele-positive subsets. Repertoires with fewer than 30,000 or more than 120,000 public chains were left out of co-occurrence clustering, as were a few repertoires with anomalous nucleotide sharing. In its TCRdb copy, this immuneACCESS table keeps in-frame sequences only and misses some clones. Where compared with another copy, unresolved V genes explain less than half of these, and the others have no known cause. V and J calls and clone size are copied from that table; D and trimming were computed from the DNA. Present in this sample are fewer than 250,000 clones, around 84% of which were seen just once. The top ten constitute around 1.5% of the sample.

The cohort was made up of 500 to 800 healthy bone marrow donors. At the time of sampling, every cohort member was nominally healthy, though immune exposures that went unrecorded were likely present. The donor tested CMV seronegative, placing the donor among the 300 to 450 seronegative members of the cohort. A peripheral blood sample was provided by each donor, and peripheral blood mononuclear cells were used for TCR beta sequencing. Genomic DNA extraction from the blood cell samples was performed with the Qiagen DNeasy Blood Extraction Kit. The chain employs TRBV9 and TRBJ1-4; 7 nucleotides in the junction match TRBD1. The receptor was isolated from a woman between 18 and 29 years old in good health and CMV-seronegative. The material sequenced was PBMCs. The DNA sequence reads TGTGCCAGCAGCCCAACGGAGGGGGCTGGAGAAAAACTGTTTTTT. Its protein reads: CASSPTEGAGEKLFF.